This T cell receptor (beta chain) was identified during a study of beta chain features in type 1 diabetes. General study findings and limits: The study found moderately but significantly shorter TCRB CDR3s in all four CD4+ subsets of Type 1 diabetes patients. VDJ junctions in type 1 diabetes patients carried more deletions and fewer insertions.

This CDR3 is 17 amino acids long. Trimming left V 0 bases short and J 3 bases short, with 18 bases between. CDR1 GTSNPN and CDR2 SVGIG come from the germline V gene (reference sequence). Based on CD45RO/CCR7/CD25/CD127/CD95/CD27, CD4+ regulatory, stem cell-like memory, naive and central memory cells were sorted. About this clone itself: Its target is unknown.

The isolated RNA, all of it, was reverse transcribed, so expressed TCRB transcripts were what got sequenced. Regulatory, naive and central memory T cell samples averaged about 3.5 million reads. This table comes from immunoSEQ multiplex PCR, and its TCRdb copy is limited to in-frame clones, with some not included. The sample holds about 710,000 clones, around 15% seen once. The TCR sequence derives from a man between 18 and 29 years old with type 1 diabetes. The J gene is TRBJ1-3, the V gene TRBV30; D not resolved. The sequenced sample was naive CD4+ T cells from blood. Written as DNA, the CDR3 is TGTGCCTGGAGTGTAGCCTCCTCGGGGTCGATTGGAAACACCATATATTTT. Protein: CAWSVASSGSIGNTIYF.